The 27 T cell receptor beta chains given below trace back to one sample, sequenced in a study of blood T cell repertoires in COVID-19. The table came from immunoSEQ multiplex PCR; TCRdb's copy has only in-frame clones and leaves some out. There are around 180,000 clones in the sample; approximately 85% occur only once, and around 9.5% lies in the top ten. The specimen sequenced was peripheral blood. Receptor source: an elderly woman with acute or convalescent COVID-19.

This clone was seen just once. The rearrangement uses TRBV29-1 and TRBJ2-2; TRBD2 is a possible D gene (6 bases). Per germline, CDR1 SQVTM and CDR2 ANQGSEA. The length of the CDR3 is 14 residues. V lost 4 bases and J 6 bases, leaving 15 bases between the germline ends. Here the CDR3 DNA reads TGCAGCGTTGTTGGGCCGTGGGGGGCCGGGGAGCTGTTTTTT. This codes for CSVVGPWGAGELFF.

The chain couples TRBV3-1 (or the pseudogene TRBV3-2) to TRBJ1-6; maybe TRBD1 (5 bases). V dropped 4 bases and J dropped 5 bases, with 15 bases sitting between them. The CDR3 covers 16 residues. The germline gives CDR1 LGHDT, CDR2 YNNKEL (reference sequence). Here the CDR3 reads CASSPPDGGNNSPLHF. CDR3 in DNA: TGTGCCAGCAGCCCTCCGGACGGGGGTAATAATTCACCCCTCCACTTT.

The V and J genes are TRBV7-2 and TRBJ2-3; D possibly corresponds to TRBD1 (5 bases). Germline CDR1 and CDR2: SGHTA and FQGNSA. Trimming shortened V by 0 bases and J by 1 base, and 11 bases separated the two germline ends. This CDR3 spans 16 amino acids. CDR3 region: CASSLAIGAGTDTQYF. As DNA, the CDR3 is TGTGCCAGCAGCTTAGCGATTGGGGCAGGCACAGATACGCAGTATTTT.

This clone was recorded only once. The chain recombines TRBV9 with TRBJ2-7; TRBD2 matches at 8 bases. CDR1 and CDR2 from the germline V gene are SGDLS and YYNGEE. V was clipped by 5 bases and J by 0 bases; unmatched bases: 4. This CDR3 comprises 14 residues. The CDR3, as DNA: TGTGCCAGCAGTCGCGGGGGGAGCTCCTACGAGCAGTACTTC. Translated, it gives CASSRGGSSYEQYF. The full variable domain, with the rest looked up from reference TRBV9 and TRBJ2-7, is DSGVTQTPKHLITATGQRVTLRCSPRSGDLSVYWYQQSLDQGLQFLIQYYNGEERAKGNILERFSAQQFPDLHSELNLSSLELGDSALYFCASSRGGSSYEQYFGPGTRLTVT.

The genes are TRBV30 and TRBJ2-3, with a possible D match to TRBD2 (5 bases). V lost 8 bases, J lost 0 bases, and 15 bases lay in between. This CDR3 has 14 residues. Germline V gene data show CDR1 as GTSNPN and CDR2 as SVGIG (reference sequence). CDR3 region: CARALASSTDTQYF. Here the CDR3 DNA reads TGTGCCCGAGCCCTAGCTTCTAGCACAGATACGCAGTATTTT.

V usage is TRBV7-2 and J usage is TRBJ1-2; maybe TRBD1 (6 bases). The germline V gene has CDR1 SGHTA and CDR2 FQGNSA. V was pared by 1 base and J by 5 bases, with 11 bases between. The CDR3 is 14 amino acids. The CDR3 spells CASSLGQGWYGYTF. The DNA of the CDR3 is TGTGCCAGCAGCTTAGGCCAGGGGTGGTATGGCTACACCTTC.

The chain recombines TRBV9 with TRBJ2-5; D might be TRBD1 (7 bases). Per the germline V gene, CDR1 is SGDLS and CDR2 is YYNGEE. Trimming pared 0 bases from V and 7 bases from J, leaving 22 bases between. The CDR3 length is 17 residues. The CDR3 region is CASSVGRGPRRDVTQYF. CDR3 nucleotides: TGTGCCAGCAGCGTAGGGAGGGGGCCAAGACGGGACGTGACCCAGTACTTC.

This chain connects TRBV20-1 to TRBJ1-2; 9 bases are a match to TRBD1. Germline V gene sequence: CDR1 DFQATT, CDR2 SNEGSKA (reference sequence). J lost 1 base, V lost 3 bases, and 6 bases had no gene match. This CDR3 region has 15 residues. The CDR3 reads CSASTGGRNNYGYTF. The CDR3 nucleotides read TGCAGTGCTAGTACAGGGGGCCGGAATAACTATGGCTACACCTTC.

The chain recombines TRBV29-1 with TRBJ1-3; TRBD1 matches at 10 bases. J lost 11 bases, V lost 6 bases, and 7 bases had no gene match. The CDR3 contains 12 residues. CDR1 and CDR2 (germline): SQVTM, ANQGSEA. CDR3 in DNA: TGCAGCGTCGGGACAGGGGACTCGGCCATATATTTT. It translates to CSVGTGDSAIYF.

This chain uses TRBV25-1 with TRBJ2-5, with D uncertain. Trimming removed 0 bases at V and 4 bases at J, with 6 bases between. CDR1 is MGHDK, CDR2 SYGVNS, per germline. The CDR3 contains 13 residues. This CDR3 reads CASSEYPGETQYF. The CDR3 nucleotides are TGTGCCAGCAGTGAATATCCGGGAGAGACCCAGTACTTC.

The chain joins TRBV19 to TRBJ1-4, with TRBD1 identical over 7 bases. The CDR3 consists of 14 residues. The V segment lost 3 bases and the J segment 4 bases; nucleotides outside the gene matches: 2. The germline V gene has CDR1 LNHDA and CDR2 SQIVND (reference sequence). The CDR3 nucleotides read TGTGCCAGTAGTATTAGGGACAGTAATGAAAAACTGTTTTTT. This gives the protein CASSIRDSNEKLFF.

The chain combines TRBV3-1 (or the pseudogene TRBV3-2) with TRBJ1-1, with TRBD1 matching 7 bases. Losses at the gene ends were 3 bases for V and 8 bases for J; bases not matched to a gene: 6. Germline CDR1 LGHDT, CDR2 YNNKEL (reference sequence). CDR3 length: 13 residues. CDR3 protein: CASSHSYRGEAFF. The DNA of the CDR3 is TGTGCCAGCAGCCATTCCTACAGGGGAGAAGCTTTCTTT.

The chain recombines TRBV5-1 with TRBJ2-5; 9 positions match TRBD1. Germline V lookup: CDR1 SGHRS, CDR2 YFSETQ. The CDR3 extends over 13 amino acids. J lost 5 bases, V lost 4 bases, and 3 bases had no gene match. The CDR3 DNA is TGCGCCAGCAGCGCGGGACAGGGTGAGACCCAGTACTTC. Its protein product is CASSAGQGETQYF.

The chain uses TRBV16 and TRBJ2-7, with 11 bases aligning to TRBD2. The CDR3 spans 18 residues. The V and J ends lost 1 base and 5 bases, in that order; junction bases with no gene match: 13. Germline CDR1 is KGHSY and CDR2 is FQNENV. This CDR3 is CASSQFVAAGTSGDEQYF. The CDR3 coding sequence is TGTGCCAGCAGCCAATTCGTAGCTGCCGGGACTAGCGGCGACGAGCAGTACTTC.

This rearrangement joins TRBV10-3 to TRBJ1-2; TRBD1 aligns across 11 bases. This CDR3 contains 15 residues. Per germline, CDR1 ENHRY and CDR2 SYGVKD. V was clipped by 2 bases and J by 8 bases; unmatched bases: 7. The CDR3: CAISEARDRGKGYTF. Written as DNA, the CDR3 is TGTGCCATCAGTGAGGCCCGGGACAGGGGGAAAGGCTACACCTTC.

This clone was counted only a few times. The V and J genes are TRBV9 and TRBJ1-3; D is perhaps TRBD1 (5 bases). The CDR3 has 15 amino acids. Germline V CDR1 and CDR2: SGDLS, YYNGEE. V was trimmed by 0 bases and J by 2 bases, leaving 9 bases between them. As DNA, the CDR3 is TGTGCCAGCAGCGTAGGGACAACTCCTGGAAACACCATATATTTT. Translating it yields CASSVGTTPGNTIYF. Using reference TRBV9 and TRBJ1-3 for the parts outside the CDR3, the full variable domain is DSGVTQTPKHLITATGQRVTLRCSPRSGDLSVYWYQQSLDQGLQFLIQYYNGEERAKGNILERFSAQQFPDLHSELNLSSLELGDSALYFCASSVGTTPGNTIYFGEGSWLTVV.

The V gene is TRBV3-1 (or the pseudogene TRBV3-2), the J gene TRBJ2-5; TRBD1 agrees at 9 bases. Germline values: CDR1 LGHDT, CDR2 YNNKEL (reference sequence). After removal of 4 bases from V and 5 bases from J, the junction contained 5 bases not matched to a gene. This CDR3 region has 14 residues. CDR3 nucleotides: TGTGCCAGCAGCCGGACAGGGGACTCGGAGACCCAGTACTTC. Translation gives CASSRTGDSETQYF.

This clone was recorded once. This chain links TRBV29-1 with TRBJ2-3; 11 bases align to TRBD2. The V and J ends lost 6 bases and 6 bases, in that order; junction bases with no gene match: 8. The CDR3 has 14 residues. The germline V gene encodes CDR1 SQVTM and CDR2 ANQGSEA. The CDR3 DNA reads as TGCAGCGTGCGCCTAGCGGGGGGTGCGGATACGCAGTATTTT. It is translated as CSVRLAGGADTQYF.

The J gene is TRBJ2-3, the V gene TRBV9, with D perhaps TRBD2 (7 bases). This CDR3 comprises 16 residues. Trimming took 0 bases from V and 3 from J, leaving 14 bases between them. Germline V CDR1 and CDR2: SGDLS, YYNGEE. The CDR3 sequence is CASSVGIGGETDTQYF. The DNA for the CDR3 is TGTGCCAGCAGCGTAGGTATAGGGGGGGAAACAGATACGCAGTATTTT.

The chain combines TRBV6-6 with TRBJ1-1, with D maybe TRBD1 (5 bases). Germline assignment: CDR1 MNHNY and CDR2 SVGAGI (reference sequence). The V end lost 6 bases, the J end lost 7 bases, and 21 bases lay between the germline ends. The CDR3 is 15 amino acids. CDR3 coding DNA: TGTGCCAGCAGATTTAATAGGGACTTTCCGAGTGAAGCTTTCTTT. It is translated as CASRFNRDFPSEAFF.

This clone was counted a few times. This chain uses TRBV12-3 or TRBV12-4 with TRBJ1-5; 9 nucleotides align to TRBD1. The CDR3 is 13 amino acids. The J segment lost 6 bases and the V segment lost 6 bases, leaving 3 bases of the junction unmatched. The CDR3 here is CASSRDRAQPQHF. For the CDR3, the DNA is TGTGCCAGCAGCCGGGACAGGGCTCAGCCCCAGCATTTT.

The V call is TRBV7-8, the J call TRBJ1-1, with a tentative D call TRBD1 (6 bases). This CDR3 is 14 amino acids long. Trimming took off 2 bases at V and 10 bases at J, with 17 bases between the two ends. Germline CDR1 SGHVS, CDR2 FQNEAQ. The CDR3 coding sequence is TGTGCCAGCAGCTTAACAACAGGGCTCATCGGAGCTTTCTTT. This sequence encodes CASSLTTGLIGAFF. Full variable domain (outside the CDR3, taken from reference TRBV7-8 and TRBJ1-1): GAGVSQSPRYKVAKRGQDVALRCDPISGHVSLFWYQQALGQGPEFLTYFQNEAQLDKSGLPSDRFFAERPEGSVSTLKIQRTQQEDSAVYLCASSLTTGLIGAFFGQGTRLTVV.

This clone was seen once. Germline is not matched at one junction end, which may reflect a read error. The rearrangement joins TRBV6-5 to TRBJ2-7; maybe TRBD2 (7 bases). CDR3 length: 15 residues. From germline, CDR1 is MNHEY and CDR2 SVGAGI. CDR3 in DNA: TGTGCCAGCAGGTACTACGGGGGGCCCGACTACGAGCAGTACTTC. Its translation is CASRYYGGPDYEQYF.

The chain couples TRBV25-1 to TRBJ1-6; a weak D match, TRBD1 (5 bases). CDR3 length: 14 residues. V lost 7 bases and J lost 6, with 13 bases in between. Germline CDR1 reads MGHDK; CDR2 reads SYGVNS. The CDR3 nucleotides read TGTGCCAGCACGGTGGCAGGGCCTAATTCACCCCTCCACTTT. Amino acids: CASTVAGPNSPLHF. Based on the CDR3 plus reference TRBV25-1 and TRBJ1-6, the full variable domain is EADIYQTPRYLVIGTGKKITLECSQTMGHDKMYWYQQDPGMELHLIHYSYGVNSTEKGDLSSESTVSRIRTEHFPLTLESARPSHTSQYLCASTVAGPNSPLHFGNGTRLTVT.

In its sample, this clone was seen a few times. This rearrangement joins TRBV30 to TRBJ2-1, with D unresolved. V was trimmed by 0 bases and J by 9 bases, leaving 12 bases between them. This CDR3 is 13 amino acids long. Germline CDR1 and CDR2: GTSNPN and SVGIG (reference sequence). This chain's CDR3 is CAWSVASLAEQFF. The DNA for the CDR3 is TGTGCCTGGAGTGTGGCCTCTCTGGCTGAGCAGTTCTTC. Variable domain in full (rest from reference TRBV30 and TRBJ2-1): SQTIHQWPATLVQPVGSPLSLECTVEGTSNPNLYWYRQAAGRGLQLLFYSVGIGQISSEVPQNLSASRPQDRQFILSSKKLLLSDSGFYLCAWSVASLAEQFFGPGTRLTVL.

The V call is TRBV12-3 or TRBV12-4, the J call TRBJ1-1; 7 nucleotides line up with TRBD1. V was pared by 5 bases and J by 11 bases, with 11 bases of the junction left unmatched. This CDR3 has 13 amino acids. The CDR3, as DNA: TGTGCCAGCAGTCCTACAGGGGCAGGAGCGGCTTTCTTT. It yields the protein CASSPTGAGAAFF.

J is TRBJ2-7 and V is TRBV14; tentatively, D is TRBD2 (5 bases). The CDR3 loop spans 15 amino acids. Per germline, CDR1 SGHDN and CDR2 FVKESK. Trimming removed 0 bases at V and 2 bases at J, with 11 bases between. The CDR3 reads CASSQDGSGPYEQYF. The CDR3, as DNA: TGTGCCAGCAGCCAAGATGGGAGCGGTCCCTACGAGCAGTACTTC.